This T cell receptor (beta chain) was sequenced for a study of cytomegalovirus exposure and HLA in healthy donors. Researchers ran the PCR with 60 Vbeta and 13 Jbeta primers. The assay was immunoSEQ multiplex PCR, and TCRdb's table has in-frame clones only and misses some. This table has some 130,000 clones, over 50% appearing once. CDR3 length: 12 amino acids. The V end lost 0 bases, the J end lost 8 bases, and 7 bases lay between the germline ends. Per the germline V gene, CDR1 is MGHRA and CDR2 is YSYEKL. The chain joins TRBV4-1 to TRBJ1-2, with a possible D match to TRBD1 (6 bases). The clonotype originates from a human donor in good health. Sample: PBMCs. The CDR3 sequence is CASSQDGGGYTF. The CDR3, as DNA: TGCGCCAGCAGCCAAGATGGGGGCGGCTACACCTTC.